This TCR beta chain appears in the sequencing data of a study of cytomegalovirus exposure and HLA in healthy donors. Comment on this clone: Its target is not known.

The CDR3 length is 14 residues. J gave up 3 bases and V 4 bases, and 3 bases lay outside the gene matches. Germline V gene sequence: CDR1 SGHRS, CDR2 YFSETQ. All the people who gave samples were healthy bone marrow donors. The study's findings and limits: Immune exposure information comprised only CMV serostatus.

The primer mix had 60 Vbeta and 13 Jbeta primers. Only in-frame clones appear in the TCRdb table, and some are missing; sequencing was by immunoSEQ multiplex PCR. The sample lists 100,000 to 120,000 clones, approximately 72% seen once, with approximately 1.2% in the top ten. The TCR sequence derives from a man between 25 and 39 years old in good health and CMV-seronegative. The sequenced sample consisted of PBMCs. The chain has TRBV5-1 and TRBJ2-7; 11 positions agree with TRBD2. The CDR3 is CASSPGTSGYEQYF. The DNA of the CDR3 is TGCGCCAGCAGCCCCGGGACTAGCGGCTACGAGCAGTACTTC.